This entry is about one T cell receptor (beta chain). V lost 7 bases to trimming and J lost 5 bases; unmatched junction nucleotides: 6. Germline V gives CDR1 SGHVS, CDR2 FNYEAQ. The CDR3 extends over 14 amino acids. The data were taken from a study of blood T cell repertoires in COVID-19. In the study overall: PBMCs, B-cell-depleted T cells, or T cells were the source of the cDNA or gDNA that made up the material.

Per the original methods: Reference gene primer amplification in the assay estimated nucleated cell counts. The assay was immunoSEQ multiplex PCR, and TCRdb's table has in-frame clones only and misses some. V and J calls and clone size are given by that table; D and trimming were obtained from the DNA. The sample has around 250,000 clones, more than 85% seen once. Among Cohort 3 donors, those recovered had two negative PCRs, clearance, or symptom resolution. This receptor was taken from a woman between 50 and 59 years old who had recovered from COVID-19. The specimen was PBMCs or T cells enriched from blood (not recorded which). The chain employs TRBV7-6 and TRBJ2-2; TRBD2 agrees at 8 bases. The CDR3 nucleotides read TGTGCCAGCAATGACGGGAGGGGAACCGGGGAGCTGTTTTTT. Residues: CASNDGRGTGELFF.